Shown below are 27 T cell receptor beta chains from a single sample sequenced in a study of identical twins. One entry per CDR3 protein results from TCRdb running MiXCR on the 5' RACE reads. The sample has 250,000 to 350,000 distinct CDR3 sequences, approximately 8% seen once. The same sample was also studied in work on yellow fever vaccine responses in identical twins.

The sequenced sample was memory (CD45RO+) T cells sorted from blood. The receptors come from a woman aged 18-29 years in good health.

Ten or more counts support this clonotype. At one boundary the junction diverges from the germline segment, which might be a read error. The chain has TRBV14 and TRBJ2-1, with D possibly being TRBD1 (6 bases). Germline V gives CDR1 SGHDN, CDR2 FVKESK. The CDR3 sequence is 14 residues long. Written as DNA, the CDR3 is TGTGCCAGCAGCCAAGAATTAGGGGACACGAGGATCAACTTC. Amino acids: CASSQELGDTRINF.

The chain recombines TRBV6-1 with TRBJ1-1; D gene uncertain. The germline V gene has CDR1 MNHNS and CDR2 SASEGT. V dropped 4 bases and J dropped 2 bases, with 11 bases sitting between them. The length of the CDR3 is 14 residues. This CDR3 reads CASSVQQPNTEAFF. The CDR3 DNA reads TGTGCCAGCAGTGTACAACAGCCCAACACTGAAGCTTTCTTT.

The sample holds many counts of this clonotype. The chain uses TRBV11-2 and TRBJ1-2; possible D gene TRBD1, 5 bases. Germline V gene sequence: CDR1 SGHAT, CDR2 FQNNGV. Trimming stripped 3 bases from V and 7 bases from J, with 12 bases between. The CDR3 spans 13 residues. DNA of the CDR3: TGTGCCAGCAGCTTGGGCAGGGTGGGTGGCTACACCTTC. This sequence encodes CASSLGRVGGYTF.

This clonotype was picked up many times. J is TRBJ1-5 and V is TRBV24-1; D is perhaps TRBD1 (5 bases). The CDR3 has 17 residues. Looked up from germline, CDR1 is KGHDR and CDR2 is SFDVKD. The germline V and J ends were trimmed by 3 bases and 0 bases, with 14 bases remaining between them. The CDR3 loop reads CATSDPYRQNSNQPQHF. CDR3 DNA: TGTGCCACCAGTGATCCTTATCGACAGAATAGCAATCAGCCCCAGCATTTT.

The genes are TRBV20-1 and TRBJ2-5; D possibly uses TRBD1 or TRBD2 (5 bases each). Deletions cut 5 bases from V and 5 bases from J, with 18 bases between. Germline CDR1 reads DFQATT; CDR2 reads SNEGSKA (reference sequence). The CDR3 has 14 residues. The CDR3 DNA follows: TGCAGTGCTGCACGGGGCCCGGCTTGGGAGACCCAGTACTTC. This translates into CSAARGPAWETQYF.

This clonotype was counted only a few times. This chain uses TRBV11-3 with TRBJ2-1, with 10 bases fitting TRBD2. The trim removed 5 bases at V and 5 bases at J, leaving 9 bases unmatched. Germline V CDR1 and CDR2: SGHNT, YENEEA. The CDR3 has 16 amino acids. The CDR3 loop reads CASSARTSGGDNEQFF. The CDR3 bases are TGTGCCAGCAGCGCCAGGACTAGCGGAGGGGACAATGAGCAGTTCTTC.

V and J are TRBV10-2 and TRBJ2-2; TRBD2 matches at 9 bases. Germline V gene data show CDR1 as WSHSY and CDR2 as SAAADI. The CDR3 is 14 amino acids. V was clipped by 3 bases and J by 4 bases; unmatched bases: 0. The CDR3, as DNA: TGCGCCAGCAGTGAACTAGCGGGCACCGGGGAGCTGTTTTTT. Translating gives CASSELAGTGELFF.

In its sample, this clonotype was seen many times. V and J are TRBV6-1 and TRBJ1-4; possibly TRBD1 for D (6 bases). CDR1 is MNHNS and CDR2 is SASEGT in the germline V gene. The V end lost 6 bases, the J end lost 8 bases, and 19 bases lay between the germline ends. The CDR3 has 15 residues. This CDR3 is CASRARGLREEKLFF. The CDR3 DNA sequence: TGTGCCAGCAGGGCCAGGGGACTCAGGGAGGAAAAACTGTTTTTT.

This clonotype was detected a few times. The CDR3 DNA sequence: TGCGCCAGCAGCTTGGCCAGCGGGGGCGGCTCCTACGAGCAGTACTTC. Its protein product is CASSLASGGGSYEQYF. This chain joins TRBV5-1 and TRBJ2-7, with TRBD2 matching 8 bases. The J segment lost 0 bases and the V segment lost 0 bases, leaving 5 bases of the junction unmatched. Germline V CDR1 and CDR2: SGHRS, YFSETQ. This CDR3 has 16 amino acids.

CDR3 protein: CASSLGVGTGLGTQYF. DNA for the CDR3: TGTGCCAGCAGTTTAGGGGTCGGGACAGGGCTCGGTACGCAGTATTTT. The gene calls are TRBV28 and TRBJ2-3; TRBD1 aligns across 9 bases. This CDR3 has 16 residues. In germline, CDR1 is MDHEN, CDR2 SYDVKM. The J segment lost 8 bases and the V segment lost 2 bases, leaving 11 bases of the junction unmatched.

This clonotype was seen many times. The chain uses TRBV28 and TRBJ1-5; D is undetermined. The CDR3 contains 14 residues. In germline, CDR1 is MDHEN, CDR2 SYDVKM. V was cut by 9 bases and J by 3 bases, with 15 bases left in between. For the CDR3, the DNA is TGTGCCAGTTTGGGGTTTGGGGACAATCAGCCCCAGCATTTT. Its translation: CASLGFGDNQPQHF.

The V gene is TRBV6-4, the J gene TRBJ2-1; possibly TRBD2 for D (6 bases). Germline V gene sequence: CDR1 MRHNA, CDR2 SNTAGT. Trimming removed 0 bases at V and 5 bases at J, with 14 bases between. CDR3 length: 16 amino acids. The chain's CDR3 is CASSDSAGLGHNEQFF. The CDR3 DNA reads TGTGCCAGCAGTGACTCGGCGGGACTTGGCCACAATGAGCAGTTCTTC.

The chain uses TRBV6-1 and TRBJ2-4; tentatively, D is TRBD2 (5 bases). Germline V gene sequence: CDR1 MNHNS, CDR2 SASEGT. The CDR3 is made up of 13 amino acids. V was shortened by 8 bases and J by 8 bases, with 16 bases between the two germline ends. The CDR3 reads CASRTGGGDIQYF. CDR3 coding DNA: TGTGCCAGCCGAACCGGTGGAGGAGACATTCAGTACTTC.

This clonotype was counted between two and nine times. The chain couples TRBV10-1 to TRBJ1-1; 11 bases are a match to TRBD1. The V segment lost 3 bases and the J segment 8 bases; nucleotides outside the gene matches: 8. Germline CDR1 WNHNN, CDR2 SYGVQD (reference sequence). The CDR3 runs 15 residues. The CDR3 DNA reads TGCGCCAGCAGTGACGGACAGGGGGCTGTCGGCGAAGCTTTCTTT. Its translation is CASSDGQGAVGEAFF.

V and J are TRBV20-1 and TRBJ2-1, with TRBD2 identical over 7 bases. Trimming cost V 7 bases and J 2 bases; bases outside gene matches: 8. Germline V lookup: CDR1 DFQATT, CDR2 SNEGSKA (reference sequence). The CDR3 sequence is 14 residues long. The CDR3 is CSVRLAVPYNEQFF. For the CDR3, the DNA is TGCAGTGTCAGGCTAGCGGTGCCCTACAATGAGCAGTTCTTC.

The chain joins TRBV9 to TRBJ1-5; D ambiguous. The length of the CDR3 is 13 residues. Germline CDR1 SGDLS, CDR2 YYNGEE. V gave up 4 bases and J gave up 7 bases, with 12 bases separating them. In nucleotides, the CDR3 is TGTGCCAGCAGCTCCACCCCGGGACAGCCCCAGCATTTT. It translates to CASSSTPGQPQHF.

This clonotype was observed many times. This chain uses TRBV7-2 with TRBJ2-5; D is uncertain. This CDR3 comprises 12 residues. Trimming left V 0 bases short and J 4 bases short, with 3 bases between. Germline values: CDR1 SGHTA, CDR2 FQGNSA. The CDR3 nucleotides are TGTGCCAGCAGCTTAGCGCTAGAGACCCAGTACTTC. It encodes CASSLALETQYF.

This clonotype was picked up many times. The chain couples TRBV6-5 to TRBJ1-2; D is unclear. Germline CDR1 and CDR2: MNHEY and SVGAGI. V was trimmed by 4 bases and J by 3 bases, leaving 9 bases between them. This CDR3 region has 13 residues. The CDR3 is CASSSARDYGYTF. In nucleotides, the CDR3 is TGTGCCAGCAGTTCTGCCCGGGACTATGGCTACACCTTC.

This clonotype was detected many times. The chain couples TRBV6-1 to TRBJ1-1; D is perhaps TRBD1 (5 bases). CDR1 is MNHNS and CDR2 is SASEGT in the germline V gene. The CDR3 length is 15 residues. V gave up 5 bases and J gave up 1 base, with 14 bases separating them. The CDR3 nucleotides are TGTGCCAGCAGTAAGCGGGGGACGGCGAACACTGAAGCTTTCTTT. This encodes CASSKRGTANTEAFF.

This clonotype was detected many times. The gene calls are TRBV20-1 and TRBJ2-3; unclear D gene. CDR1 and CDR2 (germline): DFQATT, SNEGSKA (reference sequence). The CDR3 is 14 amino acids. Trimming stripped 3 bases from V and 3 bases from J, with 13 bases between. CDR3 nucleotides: TGCAGTGCTAGCGACTGGAAGGGTACAGATACGCAGTATTTT. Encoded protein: CSASDWKGTDTQYF.

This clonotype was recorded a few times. The CDR3 is CASADGQGQETQYF. The CDR3 region has the DNA TGTGCTAGTGCCGACGGACAGGGACAAGAGACCCAGTACTTC. V is TRBV12-5 and J is TRBJ2-5; 8 bases fit TRBD1. The CDR3 contains 14 residues. V trimming: 7 bases; J trimming: 2 bases; junction bases outside the gene matches: 6. Looked up from germline, CDR1 is LGHNT and CDR2 is FRNRAP.

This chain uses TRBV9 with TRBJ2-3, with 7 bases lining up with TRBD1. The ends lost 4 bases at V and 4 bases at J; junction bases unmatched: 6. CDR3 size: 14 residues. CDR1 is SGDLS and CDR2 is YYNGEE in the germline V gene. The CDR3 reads CASSLRQGSDTQYF. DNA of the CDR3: TGTGCCAGCAGCCTGAGACAGGGCTCAGATACGCAGTATTTT.

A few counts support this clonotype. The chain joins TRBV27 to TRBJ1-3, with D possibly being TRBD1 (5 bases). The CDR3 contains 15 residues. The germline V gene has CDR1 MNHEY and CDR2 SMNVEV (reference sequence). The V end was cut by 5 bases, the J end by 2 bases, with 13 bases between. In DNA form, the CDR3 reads TGTGCCAGCAGTATCTCCGGGACCCCTGGAAACACCATATATTTT. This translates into CASSISGTPGNTIYF.

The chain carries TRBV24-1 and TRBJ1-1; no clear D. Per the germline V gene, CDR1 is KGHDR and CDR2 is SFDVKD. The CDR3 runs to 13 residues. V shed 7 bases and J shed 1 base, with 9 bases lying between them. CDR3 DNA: TGTGCCACCAGCCATTCCGGGAACACTGAAGCTTTCTTT. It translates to CATSHSGNTEAFF.

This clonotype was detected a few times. This CDR3 reads CAISEWGSYGYTF. The CDR3 DNA sequence: TGTGCCATCAGTGAGTGGGGCAGCTATGGCTACACCTTC. The chain joins TRBV10-3 to TRBJ1-2; the D gene is possibly TRBD1 (5 bases). This CDR3 spans 13 amino acids. Germline assignment: CDR1 ENHRY and CDR2 SYGVKD. Trimming left V 1 base short and J 4 bases short, with 7 bases between.

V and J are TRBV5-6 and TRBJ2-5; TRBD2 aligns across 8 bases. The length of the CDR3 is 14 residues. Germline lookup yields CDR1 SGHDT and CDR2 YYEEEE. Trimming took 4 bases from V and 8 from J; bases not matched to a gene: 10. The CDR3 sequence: CASSTRGGKETQYF. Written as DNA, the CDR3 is TGTGCCAGCAGCACCCGGGGGGGGAAGGAAACCCAGTACTTC.

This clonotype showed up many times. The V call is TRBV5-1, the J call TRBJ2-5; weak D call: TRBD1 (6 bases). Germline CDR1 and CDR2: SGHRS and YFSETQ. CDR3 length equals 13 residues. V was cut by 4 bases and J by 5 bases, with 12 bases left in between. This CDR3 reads CASSPGHGETQYF. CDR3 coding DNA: TGCGCCAGCAGCCCGGGACACGGGGAGACCCAGTACTTC.